Listed here are 12 T cell receptor beta chains from one sample, sequenced in a study of shared clonotypes between healthy human individuals. The assay was immunoSEQ multiplex PCR, and TCRdb's table has in-frame clones only and misses some. Of about 610,000 clones listed, around 96% are singletons. Terminally differentiated effector memory CD45RA+ cells were left out of the naive CD8 fraction, which was CD45RO-negative and positively selected for CCR7. The material sequenced was naive CD8+ T cells sorted from blood. The receptor source for this set is a woman under 40 in good health.

This clone has just one count. The V call is TRBV6-1, the J call TRBJ1-1; D not resolved. The CDR3 has 12 amino acids. In germline, CDR1 is MNHNS, CDR2 SASEGT. V was trimmed by 6 bases and J by 1 base, leaving 6 bases between them. The chain's CDR3 is CASRSGNTEAFF. The CDR3 bases are TGTGCCAGCAGGAGTGGGAACACTGAAGCTTTCTTT.

The chain recombines TRBV5-6 with TRBJ2-3, with 8 bases lining up with TRBD2. The germline V gene has CDR1 SGHDT and CDR2 YYEEEE. The CDR3 sequence is 16 residues long. V lost 1 base, J lost 2 bases, and 6 bases stayed unmatched. CDR3 residues: CASSLLTSANTDTQYF. CDR3 bases: TGTGCCAGCAGCTTGCTGACTAGCGCAAACACAGATACGCAGTATTTT.

The chain joins TRBV4-2 to TRBJ2-3; no clear D. With 0 bases removed from V and 4 bases from J, the gap between germline ends came to 11 bases. CDR3 length: 15 residues. Germline CDR1 LGHNA, CDR2 YNFKEQ. The CDR3 coding sequence is TGTGCCAGCAGCCAAGAATGGTCAGATCCAGATACGCAGTATTTT. It translates to CASSQEWSDPDTQYF.

This sequence joins TRBV18 and TRBJ2-7, with TRBD1 matching over 7 bases. The CDR3 runs to 16 residues. V gave up 2 bases and J gave up 4 bases; unmatched junction bases: 11. The germline gives CDR1 KGHSH, CDR2 LQKENI. The chain's CDR3 is CASSPGTVRLHYEQYF. CDR3 coding DNA: TGTGCCAGCTCACCAGGGACAGTAAGGCTACATTACGAGCAGTACTTC. The complete variable domain, with remaining parts taken from reference TRBV18 and TRBJ2-7, reads NAGVMQNPRHLVRRRGQEARLRCSPMKGHSHVYWYRQLPEEGLKFMVYLQKENIIDESGMPKERFSAEFPKEGPSILRIQQVVRGDSAAYFCASSPGTVRLHYEQYFGPGTRLTVT.

J is TRBJ2-2 and V is TRBV4-2; D possibly corresponds to TRBD2 (6 bases). Germline V gives CDR1 LGHNA, CDR2 YNFKEQ. V was pared by 0 bases and J by 5 bases, with 16 bases between. This CDR3 spans 17 amino acids. The DNA of the CDR3 is TGTGCCAGCAGCCAAGATGGGCTAGCGCGGAAAACCGGGGAGCTGTTTTTT. Its protein product is CASSQDGLARKTGELFF.

The chain links TRBV5-1 to TRBJ2-7; the D call may be TRBD1 or TRBD2 (5 bases each). V was pared by 1 base and J by 0 bases, with 14 bases between. The CDR3 sequence is 16 residues long. The germline V gene has CDR1 SGHRS and CDR2 YFSETQ. The CDR3 loop reads CASSLTGTGSSYEQYF. Written as DNA, the CDR3 is TGCGCCAGCAGCTTGACCGGGACGGGGAGCTCCTACGAGCAGTACTTC.

The chain carries TRBV7-8 and TRBJ2-7; weak D call: TRBD2 (6 bases). V was shortened by 5 bases and J by 4 bases, with 12 bases between the two germline ends. This CDR3 is 13 amino acids long. The germline gives CDR1 SGHVS, CDR2 FQNEAQ. The CDR3: CASSPAGGYEQYF. CDR3 DNA: TGTGCCAGCAGCCCCGCCGGGGGATACGAGCAGTACTTC.

The V call is TRBV2, the J call TRBJ2-6, with 8 nucleotides matching TRBD2. With 10 bases clipped from V and 0 bases from J, the junction kept 8 bases outside the gene matches. Germline CDR1 reads SNHLY; CDR2 reads FYNNEI. The CDR3 covers 16 residues. CDR3 DNA: TGTGCCATCAGGGGTAGCGGGACCTCTGGGGCCAACGTCCTGACTTTC. Its translation is CAIRGSGTSGANVLTF.

The genes are TRBV9 and TRBJ2-1; 8 nucleotides agree with TRBD2. The length of the CDR3 is 12 residues. The junction had 4 bases not matched to a gene; V was cut back by 7 bases and J by 7 bases. CDR1 and CDR2 from the germline V gene are SGDLS and YYNGEE. The CDR3 loop reads CASDSGGNEQFF. Here the CDR3 DNA reads TGTGCCAGCGACAGCGGGGGAAATGAGCAGTTCTTC.

The chain joins TRBV27 to TRBJ2-3; 13 positions match TRBD2. CDR1 and CDR2 from the germline V gene are MNHEY and SMNVEV (reference sequence). The CDR3 contains 17 residues. V lost 5 bases, J lost 6 bases, and 11 bases stayed unmatched. The CDR3 reads CASSHTGTSGIFDTQYF. The DNA for the CDR3 is TGTGCCAGCAGTCACACCGGGACTAGCGGGATTTTCGATACGCAGTATTTT.

The chain joins TRBV27 to TRBJ2-1, with 10 bases lining up with TRBD2. From germline, CDR1 is MNHEY and CDR2 SMNVEV (reference sequence). This CDR3 is 18 amino acids long. The ends lost 2 bases at V and 7 bases at J; junction bases unmatched: 14. The CDR3 here is CASSLPAGGPSPGNEQFF. The DNA of the CDR3 is TGTGCCAGCAGTTTACCAGCGGGAGGGCCCAGTCCGGGAAATGAGCAGTTCTTC.

This chain uses TRBV28 with TRBJ2-5; TRBD2 aligns across 7 bases. The J call is doubtful: the DNA matches TRBJ2-7 better. Germline V gene sequence: CDR1 MDHEN, CDR2 SYDVKM. The CDR3 is 13 residues long. CDR3 sequence: CASSSGTTYEQYF. CDR3 sequence (DNA): TGTGCCAGCAGTTCTGGGACTACCTACGAGCAGTACTTC.